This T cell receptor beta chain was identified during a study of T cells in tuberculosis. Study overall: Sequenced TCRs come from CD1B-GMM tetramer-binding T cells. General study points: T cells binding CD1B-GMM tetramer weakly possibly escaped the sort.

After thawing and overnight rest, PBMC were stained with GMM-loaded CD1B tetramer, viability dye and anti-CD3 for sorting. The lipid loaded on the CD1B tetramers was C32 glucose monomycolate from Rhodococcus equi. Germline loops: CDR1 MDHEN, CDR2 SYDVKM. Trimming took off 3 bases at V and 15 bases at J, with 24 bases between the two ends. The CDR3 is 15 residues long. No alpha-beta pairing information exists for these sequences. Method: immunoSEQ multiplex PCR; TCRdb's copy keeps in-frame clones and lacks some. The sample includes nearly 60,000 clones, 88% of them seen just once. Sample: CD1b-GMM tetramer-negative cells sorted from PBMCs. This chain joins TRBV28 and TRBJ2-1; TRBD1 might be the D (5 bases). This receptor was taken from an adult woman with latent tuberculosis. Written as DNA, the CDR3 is TGTGCCAGCAGTTTTCTGGGCAGGGTGAGTCTCGGTGCGTTCTTC. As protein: CASSFLGRVSLGAFF.